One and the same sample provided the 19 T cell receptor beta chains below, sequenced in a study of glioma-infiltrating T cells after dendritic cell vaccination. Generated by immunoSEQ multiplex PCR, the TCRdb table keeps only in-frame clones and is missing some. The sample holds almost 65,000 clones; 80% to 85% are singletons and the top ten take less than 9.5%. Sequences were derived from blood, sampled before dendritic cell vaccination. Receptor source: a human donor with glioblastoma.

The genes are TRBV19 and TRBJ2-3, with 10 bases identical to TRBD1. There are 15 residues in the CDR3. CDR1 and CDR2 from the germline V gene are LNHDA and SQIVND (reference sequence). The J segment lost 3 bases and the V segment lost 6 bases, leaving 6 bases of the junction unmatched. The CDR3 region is CASRDQDRGTDTQYF. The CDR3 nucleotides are TGTGCCAGTAGAGATCAGGACAGGGGGACAGATACGCAGTATTTT. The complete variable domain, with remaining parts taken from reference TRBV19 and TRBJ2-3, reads DGGITQSPKYLFRKEGQNVTLSCEQNLNHDAMYWYRQDPGQGLRLIYYSQIVNDFQKGDIAEGYSVSREKKESFPLTVTSAQKNPTAFYLCASRDQDRGTDTQYFGPGTRLTVL.

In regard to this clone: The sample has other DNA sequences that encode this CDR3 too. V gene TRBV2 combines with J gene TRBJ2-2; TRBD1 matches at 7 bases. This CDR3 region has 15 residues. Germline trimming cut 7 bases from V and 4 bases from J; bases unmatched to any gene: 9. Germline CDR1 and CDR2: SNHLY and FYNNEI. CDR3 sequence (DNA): TGTGCCAGCAAGGGGGCCCGTGGGTCCACCGGGGAGCTGTTTTTT. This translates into CASKGARGSTGELFF.

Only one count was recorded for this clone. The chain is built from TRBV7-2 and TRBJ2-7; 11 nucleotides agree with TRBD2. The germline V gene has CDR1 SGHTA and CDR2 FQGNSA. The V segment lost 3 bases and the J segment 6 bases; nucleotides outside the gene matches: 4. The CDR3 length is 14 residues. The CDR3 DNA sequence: TGTGCCAGCAGCTTTAGCGGGGGGGCCTCCGAGCAGTACTTC. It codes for CASSFSGGASEQYF.

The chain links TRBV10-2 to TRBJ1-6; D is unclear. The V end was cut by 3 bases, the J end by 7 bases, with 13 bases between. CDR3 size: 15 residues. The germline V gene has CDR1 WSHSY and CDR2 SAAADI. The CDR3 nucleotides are TGCGCCAGCAGTGAAGGGCCGCCGGGGAATTCACCCCTCCACTTT. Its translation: CASSEGPPGNSPLHF.

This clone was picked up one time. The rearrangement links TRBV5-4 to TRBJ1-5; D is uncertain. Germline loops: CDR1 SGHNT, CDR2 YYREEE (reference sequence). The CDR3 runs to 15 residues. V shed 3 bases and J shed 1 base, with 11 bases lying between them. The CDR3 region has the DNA TGTGCCAGCAGCTCCGGGTCAGAGAGCAATCAGCCCCAGCATTTT. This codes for CASSSGSESNQPQHF. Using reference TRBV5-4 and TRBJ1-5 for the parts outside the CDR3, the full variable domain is ETGVTQSPTHLIKTRGQQVTLRCSSQSGHNTVSWYQQALGQGPQFIFQYYREEENGRGNFPPRFSGLQFPNYSSELNVNALELDDSALYLCASSSGSESNQPQHFGDGTRLSIL.

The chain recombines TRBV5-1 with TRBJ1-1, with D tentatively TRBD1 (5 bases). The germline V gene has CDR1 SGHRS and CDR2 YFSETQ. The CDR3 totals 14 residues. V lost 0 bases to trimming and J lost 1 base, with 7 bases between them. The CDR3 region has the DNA TGCGCCAGCAGCTTGGCGACAGCGAACACTGAAGCTTTCTTT. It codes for CASSLATANTEAFF.

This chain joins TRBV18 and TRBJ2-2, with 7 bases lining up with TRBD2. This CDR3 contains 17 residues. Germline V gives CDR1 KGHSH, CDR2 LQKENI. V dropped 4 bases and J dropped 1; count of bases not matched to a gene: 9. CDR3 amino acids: CASSQLPSGLNTGELFF. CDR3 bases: TGTGCCAGCTCACAACTTCCTAGCGGTTTGAACACCGGGGAGCTGTTTTTT.

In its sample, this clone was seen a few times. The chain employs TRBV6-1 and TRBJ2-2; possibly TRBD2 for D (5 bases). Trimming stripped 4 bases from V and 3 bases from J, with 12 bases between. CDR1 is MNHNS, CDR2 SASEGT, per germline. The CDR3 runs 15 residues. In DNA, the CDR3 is TGTGCCAGCAGTGCCGGGCAGGACTACACCGGGGAGCTGTTTTTT. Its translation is CASSAGQDYTGELFF.

Here the CDR3 DNA reads TGTGCCAGCAGGGCCCAGGAAAAACTGTTTTTT. It is translated as CASRAQEKLFF. The chain is built from TRBV28 and TRBJ1-4; D gene unclear. Germline values: CDR1 MDHEN, CDR2 SYDVKM. This CDR3 is built from 11 residues. The V and J ends lost 6 bases and 8 bases respectively, with 7 bases between them.

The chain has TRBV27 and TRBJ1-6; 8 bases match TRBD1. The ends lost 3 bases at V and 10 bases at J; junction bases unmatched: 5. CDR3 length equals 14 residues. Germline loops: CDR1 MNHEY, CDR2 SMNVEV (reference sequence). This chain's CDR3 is CASSFDRGVSPLHF. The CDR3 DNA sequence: TGTGCCAGCAGTTTTGACAGGGGAGTGTCACCCCTCCACTTT.

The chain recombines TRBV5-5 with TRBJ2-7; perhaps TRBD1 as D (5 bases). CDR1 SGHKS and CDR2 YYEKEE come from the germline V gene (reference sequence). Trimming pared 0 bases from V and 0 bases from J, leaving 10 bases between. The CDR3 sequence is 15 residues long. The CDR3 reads CASSLEGSSSYEQYF. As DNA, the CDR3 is TGTGCCAGCAGCTTGGAGGGGTCCAGCTCCTACGAGCAGTACTTC.

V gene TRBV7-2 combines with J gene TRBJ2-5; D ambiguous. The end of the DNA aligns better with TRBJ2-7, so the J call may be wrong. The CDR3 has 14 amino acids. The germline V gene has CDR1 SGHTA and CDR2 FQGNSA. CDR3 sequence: CASSLVPGAYEQYF. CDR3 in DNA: TGTGCCAGCAGCTTAGTTCCGGGTGCCTACGAGCAGTACTTC.

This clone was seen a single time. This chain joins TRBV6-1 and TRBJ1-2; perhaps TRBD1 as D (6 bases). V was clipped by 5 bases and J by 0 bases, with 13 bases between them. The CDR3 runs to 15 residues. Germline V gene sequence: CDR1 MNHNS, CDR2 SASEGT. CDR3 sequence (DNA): TGTGCCAGCAGTAAGGGGGACGATACTAACTATGGCTACACCTTC. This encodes CASSKGDDTNYGYTF.

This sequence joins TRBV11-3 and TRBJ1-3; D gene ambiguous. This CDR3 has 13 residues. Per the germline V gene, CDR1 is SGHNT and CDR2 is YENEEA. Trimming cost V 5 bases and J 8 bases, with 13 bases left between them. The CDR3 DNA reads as TGTGCCAGCAGCCAAGAGCCTCTACACACCATATATTTT. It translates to CASSQEPLHTIYF.

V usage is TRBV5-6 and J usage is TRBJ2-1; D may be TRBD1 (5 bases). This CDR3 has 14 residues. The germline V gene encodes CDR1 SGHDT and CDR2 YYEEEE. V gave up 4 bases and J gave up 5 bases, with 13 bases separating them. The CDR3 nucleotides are TGTGCCAGCAGCCCAGGGTTTAGGAACAATGAGCAGTTCTTC. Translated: CASSPGFRNNEQFF.

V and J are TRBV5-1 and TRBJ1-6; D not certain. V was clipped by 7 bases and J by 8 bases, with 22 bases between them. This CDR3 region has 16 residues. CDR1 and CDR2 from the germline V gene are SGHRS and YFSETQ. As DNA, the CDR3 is TGCGCCAGCGGCGAAGAGGCGGCGGCGTCGCATTCACCCCTCCACTTT. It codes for CASGEEAAASHSPLHF.

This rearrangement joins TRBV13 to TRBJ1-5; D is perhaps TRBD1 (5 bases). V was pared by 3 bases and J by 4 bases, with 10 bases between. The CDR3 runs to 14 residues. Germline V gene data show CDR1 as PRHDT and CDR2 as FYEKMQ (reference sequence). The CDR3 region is CASSLGHGNQPQHF. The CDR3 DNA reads TGTGCCAGCAGCTTGGGGCACGGGAATCAGCCCCAGCATTTT. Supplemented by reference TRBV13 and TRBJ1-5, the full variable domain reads AAGVIQSPRHLIKEKRETATLKCYPIPRHDTVYWYQQGPGQDPQFLISFYEKMQSDKGSIPDRFSAQQFSDYHSELNMSSLELGDSALYFCASSLGHGNQPQHFGDGTRLSIL.

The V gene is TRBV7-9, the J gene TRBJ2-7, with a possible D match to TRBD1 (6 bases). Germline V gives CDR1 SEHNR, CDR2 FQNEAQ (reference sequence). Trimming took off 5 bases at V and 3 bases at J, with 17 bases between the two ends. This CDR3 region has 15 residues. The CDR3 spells CASSVARTALYEQYF. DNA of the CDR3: TGTGCCAGCAGCGTCGCCCGGACAGCCCTCTACGAGCAGTACTTC.

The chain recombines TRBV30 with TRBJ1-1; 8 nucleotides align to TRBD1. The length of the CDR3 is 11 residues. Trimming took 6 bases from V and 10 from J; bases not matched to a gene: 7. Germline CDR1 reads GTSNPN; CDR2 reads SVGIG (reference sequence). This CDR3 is CACTGGGRAFF. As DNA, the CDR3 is TGTGCCTGTACAGGGGGTGGGAGAGCTTTCTTT.